The present T cell receptor (beta chain) was sequenced within a study of cytomegalovirus exposure and HLA in healthy donors. About the study: There were 75 million to 95 million unique TCRs (from HLA-typed donors) in an early data release. Study results and limitations: A later analysis showed HLA-associated TCR beta chains outstripping equally common others in clonal expansion. Altogether, 170 or so TCR beta chains were recorded as cytomegalovirus-associated.

Of note for this clone: Its antigen is still unknown.

The primer mix had 60 Vbeta and 13 Jbeta primers. TCRdb keeps only in-frame clones here, not all; method: immunoSEQ multiplex PCR. The data contain some 150,000 clones, roughly 71% of them singletons. Despite likely unrecorded immune exposures, the donors were nominally healthy at the time of sampling. From germline, CDR1 is SGHRS and CDR2 YFSETQ. This CDR3 has 17 residues. V gave up 4 bases and J gave up 6 bases; unmatched junction bases: 12. Sequencing input: PBMCs. The receptor comes from a man aged 25-45 years in good health and CMV-seronegative. This chain connects TRBV5-1 to TRBJ2-3; TRBD2 agrees at 12 bases. CDR3 sequence reads: CASSLSYIGTSGDTQYF. The CDR3 DNA follows: TGCGCCAGCAGCCTATCGTATATTGGGACTAGCGGGGATACGCAGTATTTT.